These T cell receptor beta chains were read from a single sample in a study of T cell changes during pregnancy in multiple sclerosis. Here immunoSEQ multiplex PCR was the method, and the copy in TCRdb shows in-frame clones only, minus some. Here the sample spans more than 35,000 clones, nearly 90% being singletons. The sequenced sample was CD4+ T cells from peripheral blood mononuclear cells, obtained in the second trimester of pregnancy. These receptors were taken from a female donor with multiple sclerosis, enrolled in a pregnancy study. CDR3s include the opening cysteine and the closing phenylalanine or tryptophan. A D gene is named only where the DNA matches it firmly. Expanded clones are given a class, and other clones once, few, many or no size at all.

TRBJ1-1 TRBD1 TRBV29-1 15 . TGCAGCGTTGAAGGCGGAGGGGGCGTAGGCCTTGAAGCTTTCTTT CSVEGGGGVGLEAFF
TRBJ2-7 . TRBV5-8 13 . TGTGCCAGCAGCTTGGATCGGGTTTACGAGCAGTACTTC CASSLDRVYEQYF
TRBJ1-2 . TRBV7-9 14 . TGTGCCAGCAGCGAACAAGGGGGAGGGTATGGCTACACCTTC CASSEQGGGYGYTF
TRBJ2-5 TRBD2 TRBV28 15 . TGTGCCAGCGTTGCGGCTAGCGGGAGGGAGGAGACCCAGTACTTC CASVAASGREETQYF
TRBJ1-2 . TRBV18 16 . TGTGCCAGCTCACCAGGGACCCTATCGGGGGAGTTTGGCTACACCTTC CASSPGTLSGEFGYTF
TRBJ2-5 TRBD2 TRBV7-3 18 . TGTGCCAGCAGCAGGAGGCCCCCCGGGAGGGTTGGGGAAGAGACCCAGTACTTC CASSRRPPGRVGEETQYF
TRBJ2-5 . TRBV5-6 15 . TGTGCCAGCAGCTTACCGGGTCCGCTCCAAGAGACCCAGTACTTC CASSLPGPLQETQYF
TRBJ2-7 TRBD2 TRBV11-2 14 . TGTGCCAGCAGCTTAAGCGGGATGGAGAACGAGCAGTACTTC CASSLSGMENEQYF
TRBJ2-1 . TRBV29-1 16 . TGCAGCGTCCCACCCGTCGGCAGGGCCTCCTACAATGAGCAGTTCTTC CSVPPVGRASYNEQFF
TRBJ1-1 . TRBV28 11 once TGTGCCAGCAGTCCCGACACTGAAGCTTTCTTT CASSPDTEAFF
TRBJ2-7 TRBD1 TRBV19 15 . TGTGCCAGTAGTATCACAGGGGGAAGCTCCTACGAGCAGTACTTC CASSITGGSSYEQYF
TRBJ2-5 TRBD1 TRBV6-5 12 once TGTGCCAGCAGCCCCTTAGGACAGGGCTTCTACTTC CASSPLGQGFYF
TRBJ1-2 TRBD1 TRBV6-5 15 . TGTGCCAGCAGTTACTCGAGCCAGGGGGAGCATGGCTACACCTTC CASSYSSQGEHGYTF
TRBJ1-4 TRBD1 TRBV2 15 . TGTGCCAGCACGGGACAGGGTGCAACTAATGAAAAACTGTTTTTT CASTGQGATNEKLFF
TRBJ1-3 . TRBV4-2 20 . TGTGCCAGCAGCCAATATCGGACAGCTTCTCTTCCTATCTCTGGAAACACCATATATTTT CASSQYRTASLPISGNTIYF
TRBJ2-1 . TRBV28 19 . TGTGCCAGCAGTTCCTACCCGCGGCCCTACTCATATTCCTACAATGAGCAGTTCTTC CASSSYPRPYSYSYNEQFF
TRBJ2-5 . TRBV30 11 . TGTGCCGGCGGGGCAGAAGAGACCCAGTACTTC CAGGAEETQYF
TRBJ2-3 . TRBV14 14 . TGTGCCAGCAGCCATAGGATAGTAGCGGATACGCAGTATTTT CASSHRIVADTQYF
TRBJ2-5 . TRBV5-6 15 . TGTGCCAGCAGCACAGGTCCGACAGTTGCGGAGACCCAGTACTTC CASSTGPTVAETQYF
TRBJ2-1 TRBD2 TRBV11-2 17 once TGTGCCAGCAGCTTAGATCCTGGGACTAGCGGTATGATTGAGCAGTTCTTC CASSLDPGTSGMIEQFF
TRBJ2-2 TRBD2 TRBV7-2 16 . TGTGCCAGCAGCTGGACTAGCGGGAGGAACACCGGGGAGCTGTTTTTT CASSWTSGRNTGELFF
TRBJ1-1 TRBD1 TRBV5-1 14 . TGCGCCAGCAGCAGACAGGGCCTGAACACTGAAGCTTTCTTT CASSRQGLNTEAFF
TRBJ2-7 TRBD1 TRBV7-2 17 . TGTGCCAGCAGCTTAGTCCCGGGACAGGGCCAGTTGGGGGAGCAGTACTTC CASSLVPGQGQLGEQYF
TRBJ2-7 TRBD2 TRBV19 12 few TGTGCCACCGGGACTAACAACTACGAGCAGTACTTC CATGTNNYEQYF
TRBJ2-6 . TRBV6-5 15 . TGTGCCAGCAGTTACGGGGGCGCCGGGGCCAACGTCCTGACTTTC CASSYGGAGANVLTF
TRBJ2-7 TRBD1 TRBV27 17 once TGTGCCAGCAGTCCCTCAACCGGGACAGTCAGGGTCTACGAGCAGTACTTC CASSPSTGTVRVYEQYF
TRBJ1-2 TRBD1 TRBV7-8 14 . TGTGCCAGCAGCTTTTCAGGGGGCGCCTATGGCTACACCTTC CASSFSGGAYGYTF
TRBJ2-1 TRBD2 TRBV4-1 17 . TGCGCCAGCAGCCAAACTGGAGGACTAGCGGGGTCCAATGAGCAGTTCTTC CASSQTGGLAGSNEQFF
TRBJ2-3 TRBD2 TRBV19 14 . TGTGCCAGCATGAAGCGGGAGGGGGCAGATACGCAGTATTTT CASMKREGADTQYF
TRBJ1-2 . TRBV10-3 15 . TGTGCCATCAGGGATACAGGGAATGGGAACTATGGCTACACCTTC CAIRDTGNGNYGYTF
TRBJ2-3 TRBD1 TRBV7-9 15 . TGTGCCAGCAGCCAACAGGGGGAAATCACAGATACGCAGTATTTT CASSQQGEITDTQYF
TRBJ2-1 . TRBV5-1 16 . TGCGCCAGCAGCTTGGGGGGCCCTAGCGCCTACAATGAGCAGTTCTTC CASSLGGPSAYNEQFF
TRBJ2-7 TRBD1 TRBV7-8 16 . TGTGCCAGCAGCTTAGATCCGGGACAGGCATACTACGAGCAGTACTTC CASSLDPGQAYYEQYF